The clone carrying this T cell receptor (beta chain) was observed a handful of times. TCRdb called the RT-PCR reads again in MiXCR, with one record for every CDR3 protein. Of hundreds of thousands of distinct CDR3 sequences in the sample, approximately 15% were seen once. The clonotype originates from a female donor in good health, serving as a healthy control. Sequenced material: memory CD4+ T cells from blood.

The CDR3 DNA reads as TGTGCCAGCAGTGCGACAGATAATTCACCCCTCCACTTT. Protein sequence: CASSATDNSPLHF. This chain connects TRBV25-1 to TRBJ1-6; D might be TRBD1 (5 bases). This CDR3 region has 13 residues. Between the trimmed V and J ends, which lost 4 bases and 5 bases, there was a span of 6 bases. Germline CDR1 is MGHDK and CDR2 is SYGVNS.